Presented here are 10 T cell receptor beta chains from one specimen sequenced in a study of identifying expanded T cells in peripheral blood. This table comes from immunoSEQ multiplex PCR, and its TCRdb copy is limited to in-frame clones, with some not included. The sample holds about 100,000 clones, roughly 88% seen once. Sample: blood. The receptor source for this set is a person aged 18 to 75 in good health.

V usage is TRBV5-6 and J usage is TRBJ1-1; the D is unclear. Between the trimmed V and J ends, which lost 4 bases and 4 bases, there was a span of 11 bases. The length of the CDR3 is 13 residues. Germline-derived CDR1 and CDR2 are SGHDT and YYEEEE. DNA of the CDR3: TGTGCCAGCAGCCGTCGAGTGGGCACTGAAGCTTTCTTT. Protein: CASSRRVGTEAFF.

This chain uses TRBV9 with TRBJ2-3, with D tentatively TRBD1 (5 bases). This CDR3 has 17 amino acids. The V end lost 0 bases, the J end lost 4 bases, and 18 bases lay between the germline ends. In germline, CDR1 is SGDLS, CDR2 YYNGEE. CDR3 sequence reads: CASSVGPGSRSADTQYF. The CDR3 DNA reads as TGTGCCAGCAGCGTAGGGCCAGGGTCGAGGTCTGCAGATACGCAGTATTTT.

CDR3 in amino acids: CASSVLGEGTEAFF. CDR3 coding DNA: TGTGCCAGCAGCGTACTCGGGGAGGGGACTGAAGCTTTCTTT. This chain uses TRBV9 with TRBJ1-1, with D perhaps matching TRBD1 (5 bases). This CDR3 is 14 amino acids long. V was pared by 1 base and J by 5 bases, with 12 bases between. Germline lookup yields CDR1 SGDLS and CDR2 YYNGEE.

The chain recombines TRBV14 with TRBJ2-5; 8 bases are a match to TRBD1. Germline-derived CDR1 and CDR2 are SGHDN and FVKESK. With 4 bases clipped from V and 4 bases from J, the junction kept 2 bases outside the gene matches. This CDR3 has 13 residues. CDR3 nucleotides: TGTGCCAGCAGCCGAGGGACAGGAGAGACCCAGTACTTC. Residues: CASSRGTGETQYF. Based on the CDR3 plus reference TRBV14 and TRBJ2-5, the full variable domain is EAGVTQFPSHSVIEKGQTVTLRCDPISGHDNLYWYRRVMGKEIKFLLHFVKESKQDESGMPNNRFLAERTGGTYSTLKVQPAELEDSGVYFCASSRGTGETQYFGPGTRLLVL.

This chain uses TRBV27 with TRBJ1-1, with D tentatively TRBD1 (6 bases). Germline CDR1 and CDR2: MNHEY and SMNVEV (reference sequence). V dropped 6 bases and J dropped 0 bases, with 17 bases sitting between them. The CDR3 sequence is 16 residues long. DNA of the CDR3: TGTGCCAGCAGCCAGACCGGGACAATATTGAACACTGAAGCTTTCTTT. Translated: CASSQTGTILNTEAFF.

V usage is TRBV19 and J usage is TRBJ1-1, with D tentatively TRBD1 (6 bases). V was pared by 4 bases and J by 2 bases, with 11 bases between. This CDR3 has 14 amino acids. The germline CDR1 and CDR2 sequences are LNHDA and SQIVND (reference sequence). The chain's CDR3 is CASSTQGRNTEAFF. The CDR3 DNA reads TGTGCCAGTAGTACTCAGGGGCGAAACACTGAAGCTTTCTTT.

V is TRBV6-6 and J is TRBJ1-2; D remains unclear. The CDR3 is 12 residues long. Between the trimmed V and J ends, which lost 4 bases and 8 bases, there was a span of 11 bases. The germline gives CDR1 MNHNY, CDR2 SVGAGI (reference sequence). The CDR3 loop reads CASSWSGYGYTF. The CDR3 bases are TGTGCCAGCAGTTGGTCCGGGTACGGCTACACCTTC.

V is TRBV5-1 and J is TRBJ2-5; D possibly corresponds to TRBD1 (6 bases). CDR3 length equals 14 residues. Trimming pared 1 base from V and 3 bases from J, leaving 10 bases between. Germline V gene lookup returns CDR1 SGHRS and CDR2 YFSETQ. CDR3 amino acids: CASSLWGQEETQYF. The CDR3 bases are TGCGCCAGCAGCTTGTGGGGGCAGGAAGAGACCCAGTACTTC.

V and J are TRBV7-7 and TRBJ2-7; the match to TRBD2 covers 8 bases. Trimming removed 1 base from V and 4 bases from J; junction bases left unmatched: 6. CDR3 length: 15 residues. From germline, CDR1 is SSHAT and CDR2 FNYEAQ (reference sequence). The CDR3 sequence: CASSLGPAGDYEQYF. The DNA of the CDR3 is TGTGCCAGCAGCTTAGGGCCAGCGGGGGATTACGAGCAGTACTTC. The complete variable domain, with remaining parts taken from reference TRBV7-7 and TRBJ2-7, reads GAGVSQSPRYKVTKRGQDVTLRCDPISSHATLYWYQQALGQGPEFLTYFNYEAQPDKSGLPSDRFSAERPEGSISTLTIQRTEQRDSAMYRCASSLGPAGDYEQYFGPGTRLTVT.

This chain joins TRBV18 and TRBJ1-2; weak D call: TRBD1 (6 bases). This CDR3 contains 15 residues. The V gene's germline CDR1 is KGHSH and CDR2 LQKENI. Between the trimmed V and J ends, which lost 4 bases and 0 bases, there was a span of 12 bases. The CDR3 protein is CASSLMTGPNYGYTF. The CDR3, as DNA: TGTGCCAGCTCACTTATGACAGGACCTAACTATGGCTACACCTTC.